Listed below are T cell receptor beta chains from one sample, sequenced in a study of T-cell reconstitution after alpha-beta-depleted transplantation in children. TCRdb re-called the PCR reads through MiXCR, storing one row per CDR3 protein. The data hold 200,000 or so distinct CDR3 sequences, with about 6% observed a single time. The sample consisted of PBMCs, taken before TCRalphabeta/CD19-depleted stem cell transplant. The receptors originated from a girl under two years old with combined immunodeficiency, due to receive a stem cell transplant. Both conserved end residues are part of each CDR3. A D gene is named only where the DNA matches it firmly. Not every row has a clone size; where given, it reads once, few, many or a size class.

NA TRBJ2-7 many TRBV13 TGTGCCAGCAGTATTGGGTCCTCCTACGAGCAGTACTTC CASSIGSSYEQYF
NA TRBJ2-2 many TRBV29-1 TGCAGCGTTAACTCGGATGAGACCGGGGAGCTGTTTTTT CSVNSDETGELFF
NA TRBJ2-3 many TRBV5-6 TGTGCCAGCAGCCAGACAGGTTTGAGCACAGATACGCAGTATTTT CASSQTGLSTDTQYF
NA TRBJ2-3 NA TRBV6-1 TGTGCCAGCACAATGAGGCTCACAGATACGCAGTATTTT CASTMRLTDTQYF
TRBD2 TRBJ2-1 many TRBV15 TGTGCCACCAGCAGAGTCCCTAGCGGGCTCTACAATGAGCAGTTCTTC CATSRVPSGLYNEQFF
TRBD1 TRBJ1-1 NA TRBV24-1 TGTGCCACCTTTTATGCTCGGACAGGGCCCACTGAAGCTTTCTTT CATFYARTGPTEAFF
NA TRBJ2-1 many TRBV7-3 TGTGCCAGCAGCTTAGTTCACAATGAGCAGTTCTTC CASSLVHNEQFF
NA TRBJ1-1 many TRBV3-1 TGTGCCAGCAGCCAAGCCCCGACAGGTTTACTCACTGAAGCTTTCTTT CASSQAPTGLLTEAFF
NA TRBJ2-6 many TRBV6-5 TGTGCCAGCAGTTACGCGGACCAGGCGGCCCCTGGGGCCAACGTCCTGACTTTC CASSYADQAAPGANVLTF
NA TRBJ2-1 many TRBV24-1 TGTGCCACCAGTGCTGTAAATGAGCAGTTCTTC CATSAVNEQFF
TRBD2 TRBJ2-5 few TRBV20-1 TGCAGTGCTAGACCCGAGACTAGCGGGAGAGACGAGACCCAGTACTTC CSARPETSGRDETQYF